These T cell receptor beta chains were read from a single sample in a study of blood T cell repertoires in COVID-19. TCRdb keeps only in-frame clones here, not all; method: immunoSEQ multiplex PCR. The sample contains 250,000 to 300,000 clones, about nine tenths of which appear only once. The sample comprised peripheral blood. All receptors come from a woman aged 60-75 years with acute or convalescent COVID-19. Each CDR3 is given with its conserved first and last residue. D genes are given only for firm matches. Size is stated for part of the rows, as once, few or many counts, or as a class when the clone is expanded.

D: -
J: TRBJ1-4
V: TRBV7-2
size: -
DNA: TGTGCCAGCAGCACTCCCGGGAGTGAAAAACTGTTTTTT
CDR3: CASSTPGSEKLFF

D: -
J: TRBJ1-4
V: TRBV6-5
size: -
DNA: TGTGCCAGCAGCCTCCGGGGGGCGAGTGAAAAACTGTTTTTT
CDR3: CASSLRGASEKLFF

D: -
J: TRBJ2-7
V: TRBV5-6
size: few
DNA: TGTGCCAGCAGCTTGGACGGGACAGTCGGGGGCACCTACGAGCAGTACTTC
CDR3: CASSLDGTVGGTYEQYF

D: -
J: TRBJ2-2
V: TRBV7-9
size: -
DNA: TGTGCCAGCAGTCACAGGGTTTCCACCGGGGAGCTGTTTTTT
CDR3: CASSHRVSTGELFF

D: -
J: TRBJ1-2
V: TRBV20-1
size: -
DNA: TGCAGTGCTAACTACTATGGCTACACCTTC
CDR3: CSANYYGYTF

D: TRBD2
J: TRBJ2-1
V: TRBV6-5
size: -
DNA: TGTGCCAGCAGCTTCGGGGGGACGAGTGAGCAGTTCTTC
CDR3: CASSFGGTSEQFF

D: -
J: TRBJ1-5
V: TRBV2
size: -
DNA: TGTGCCAGCAGTGCCATGAGGGGGGGAGGCAATCAGCCCCAGCATTTT
CDR3: CASSAMRGGGNQPQHF

D: -
J: TRBJ1-1
V: TRBV20-1
size: -
DNA: TGCAGTGCTAGTGGCGGGACGGGAAGGACTGAAGCTTTCTTT
CDR3: CSASGGTGRTEAFF

D: -
J: TRBJ1-3
V: TRBV28
size: -
DNA: TGTGCCAGCAGTCCCCGGACTAATCTTGGAAACACCATATATTTT
CDR3: CASSPRTNLGNTIYF

D: TRBD1
J: TRBJ1-2
V: TRBV6-5
size: -
DNA: TGTGCCAGCAGATACAACAGGGGAGTTTGGGGCTACACCTTC
CDR3: CASRYNRGVWGYTF

D: -
J: TRBJ2-5
V: TRBV9
size: -
DNA: TGTGCCAGCAGCGCAGTTCGTGGGTCGGAGCAAGAGACCCAGTACTTC
CDR3: CASSAVRGSEQETQYF

D: TRBD2
J: TRBJ2-3
V: TRBV27
size: -
DNA: TGTGCCAGCAGTTTCCTTCTAGCGGGCACAGATACGCAGTATTTT
CDR3: CASSFLLAGTDTQYF

D: -
J: TRBJ1-1
V: TRBV29-1
size: -
DNA: TGCAGCGTCGCCCGGGGGGTGAACACTGAAGCTTTCTTT
CDR3: CSVARGVNTEAFF

D: -
J: TRBJ1-5
V: TRBV5-1
size: -
DNA: TGCGCCAGCAGCTTTGGAGGCTCCAATCAGCCCCAGCATTTT
CDR3: CASSFGGSNQPQHF

D: TRBD1
J: TRBJ1-2
V: TRBV28
size: few
DNA: TGTGCCAGCAGTTCGGGGACAGGGGGCGCGGGCTACACCTTC
CDR3: CASSSGTGGAGYTF

D: TRBD1
J: TRBJ1-5
V: TRBV28
size: once
DNA: TGTGCCAGCAATCGGGGACAGGGTGGACAGCCCCAGCATTTT
CDR3: CASNRGQGGQPQHF

D: TRBD1
J: TRBJ1-5
V: TRBV15
size: -
DNA: TGTGCCACCAGCAGAGTCGGGCAGGGGGGTCAGCCCCAGCATTTT
CDR3: CATSRVGQGGQPQHF